This T cell receptor beta chain was captured by sequencing in a study of cytomegalovirus exposure and HLA in healthy donors. General study findings and limits: The authors later linked a missense DCLRE1C variant to TCR beta V- and J-gene trimming. The investigators catalogued 160 or so TCR beta chains as cytomegalovirus-associated. Analyses of presence and absence presupposed an approximately uniform sequencing depth across donors.

This CDR3 region has 14 residues. 60 Vbeta and 13 Jbeta primers were used in PCR. Assay: immunoSEQ multiplex PCR; the TCRdb copy retains only in-frame clones and omits some. Among roughly 100,000 clones listed, 70% to 80% were seen once. As for this clone: Its antigen is not known.

The chain uses TRBV21-1 and TRBJ1-2; the table's D call TRBD1 went unverified against the DNA. TRBV21-1 is a recognized pseudogene. The sequenced sample was PBMCs. This receptor was taken from a boy aged 5 to 17 in good health and CMV-seronegative. For the CDR3, the DNA is TGTGCCAGCAGCCGCGGAAAGGACAGGGGTGGCTACACCTTC. It encodes CASSRGKDRGGYTF.